This TCR beta chain emerged from a study of vaccination and CD4 T cells after COVID-19 (dated 2022 in TCRdb). With respect to the entire study: Convalescent patients had a positive SARS-CoV-2 result on nasal swab PCR, and of these patients, several had mild disease and one had severe disease. The convalescent cohort comprised six males and four females, including two Hispanic individuals, seven Caucasians, two Asians and one multiracial person. Each participant got two doses of either the Pfizer-BioNTech BNT162b2 vaccine (n=8) or the Moderna mRNA-1273 vaccine (n=2). Post-COVID blood samples were collected from convalescent patients a median of approximately 93 days after diagnosis, with a range of about 30 to 161 days. Post-vaccine blood samples were obtained a median of approximately 70 days after the second vaccine dose, with a range of 14 to 241 days. Culture stimuli were overlapping spike peptide pools from SARS-CoV-2 and from the common cold coronaviruses HCoV-NL63, HCoV-OC43 and HCoV-229E. In control cultures, a CEFX viral epitope pool was used as positive control, an HIV-1 Nef peptide pool was used as negative control, or no peptide was added. In around 9 COVID-19 convalescent patients and a few infection-naive healthy vaccine recipients, researchers compared the spike-specific CD4+ TCR repertoire from before mRNA vaccination with the repertoire from after.

Libraries were constructed by PCR. DNA from cultured CD4+ T cells underwent TCR sequencing with the Oncomine TCR Beta short-read assay at the Johns Hopkins FTIC core. The QIAamp micro DNA kit was used to extract genomic DNA from the cultured CD4+ T cells. Oncomine TCR Beta libraries from cultured CD4+ T cells were pooled with unique dual indexes and sequenced on an Illumina iSeq 100. In the source study's methods: Non-productive sequences were removed, and CDR3s that did not start with C, did not end with F or W, or were shorter than 7 amino acids were discarded. Antigen-specific clonotypes were identified with the MANAFEST web application by comparing peptide-stimulated wells with reference and other culture wells. An FDR below 0.05, an odds ratio above 5, and a productive frequency above 0.1% in at least two of three replicate wells were required for clones to be considered positive. A clonotype counted as cross-reactive if it showed significant expansion both in the SARS-CoV-2 spike wells and in at least one common cold coronavirus spike condition. Similarity between CDR3 sequences was evaluated in R version 3.6.1 using Levenshtein distances (stringdist) and unrooted phylogenetic trees (ape). TCRdb handled the public reads itself, with Q25 trimming in fastp and clone calling in MiXCR, and kept productive beta chains. Each entry is one CDR3 protein sequence, shown with its most common DNA and genes. In this record, the V and J calls reflect TCRdb's handling and not the investigators' own analysis. The sample has some 10,000 distinct CDR3 sequences on record, over 40% of them singletons. The leading ten clones occupy 21% of the sample.

What the study reported, not specific to this receptor: An increase in the median number of SARS-CoV-2-reactive clonotypes from approximately 21 after infection to roughly 36 after vaccination was observed, but the change was not found to be significant. In convalescent patients, a median around 86% of post-vaccine SARS-CoV-2-reactive clones were detected only after vaccination, and vaccine-specific priming was suggested by this finding. The study included relatively few convalescent patients and did not analyze early timepoints after natural infection. Of the vaccine-specific clones found in convalescent patients, nearly all (304 of 307) were mono-reactive for SARS-CoV-2 spike instead of being cross-reactive with common cold coronaviruses.

V gives up 5 bases and J gives up 4 bases, and the segment between their germline ends measures 17 bases. Looking up the germline V gene (reference sequence) yields CDR1 SEHNR and CDR2 FQNEAQ. The CDR3 holds 16 amino acids from the cysteine to the phenylalanine. CDR3 DNA is the only sequence kept; it has 48 bases, read in frame from the first base. In the paper's terms, the treatment or condition label means: roughly nine-day PBMC culture with coronavirus spike peptide pools or control peptides (ViraFEST assay). The ViraFEST assay was used in the study, in which antigen-specific T cells were expanded with peptide pools and expanded clonotypes were subsequently identified by TCR sequencing. Positive SARS-CoV-2 PCR tests in the convalescent patients dated from March to December 2020, before Alpha, Beta and Delta variants emerged in the United States. PBMCs were cultured at 1.5 million to 2 million per well in IMDM supplemented with roughly 5% human AB serum and around 10 IU/ml IL-2, with about 11 ug/ml peptide pools added. Half of the culture medium was replaced with fresh IL-2-containing medium on days 3 and 7. After less than 12 days of culture, CD4+ T cells were isolated by negative selection using the EasySep CD4+ T cell isolation kit. Ficoll-Paque Plus gradient centrifugation was used to isolate PBMCs from whole blood, and the isolated PBMCs were then either used fresh or cryopreserved at -140C. Triplicate wells were generally used for each culture condition.

In this sample, this clonotype turned up a few times. Its antigen is currently not known. Per-base quality was not reported, and no clone a single base away is much larger than it. Sample: CD4+ T cells from blood, cultured in vitro. This receptor chain uses TRBV7-9 and TRBJ2-2; the D gene assignment is perhaps TRBD1 or TRBD2, with each matching 5 bases. This clonotype originated in a human donor who had recovered from COVID-19. The nucleotides read TGTGCCAGCAGCCCCCCCCGGGACGGACCCACCGGGGAGCTGTTTTTT. It encodes CASSPPRDGPTGELFF. Extended through the reference TRBV7-9 and TRBJ2-2 proteins, this CDR3 yields the full variable domain: DTGVSQNPRHKITKRGQNVTFRCDPISEHNRLYWYRQTLGQGPEFLTYFQNEAQLEKSRLLSDRFSAERPKGSFSTLEIQRTEQGDSAMYLCASSPPRDGPTGELFFGEGSRLTVL.